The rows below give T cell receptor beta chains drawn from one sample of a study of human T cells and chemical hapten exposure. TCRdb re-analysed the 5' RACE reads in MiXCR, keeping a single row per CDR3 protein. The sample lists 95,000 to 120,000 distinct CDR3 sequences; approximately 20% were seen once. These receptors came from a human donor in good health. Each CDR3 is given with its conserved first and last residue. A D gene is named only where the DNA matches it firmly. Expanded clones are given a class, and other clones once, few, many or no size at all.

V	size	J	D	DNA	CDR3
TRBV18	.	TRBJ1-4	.	TGTGCCAGCTCACTCTCGGTTCGGGGGTCAAATGAAAAACTGTTTTTT	CASSLSVRGSNEKLFF
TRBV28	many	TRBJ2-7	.	TGTGCCAGCAGCATAATTGGGGTTAGCACATTGAGCTCCTACGAGCAGTACTTC	CASSIIGVSTLSSYEQYF
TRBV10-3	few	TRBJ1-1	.	TGTGCCATCAGTGACAGGCACCACTCTCACTACTCGGACACTGAAGCTTTCTTT	CAISDRHHSHYSDTEAFF
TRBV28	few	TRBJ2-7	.	TGTGCCAGCAGTTTATGGGGGGGCGCCAATTCCTACGAGCAGTACTTC	CASSLWGGANSYEQYF
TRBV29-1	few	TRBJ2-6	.	TGCATGCGCCTAAGTAGGGCCAACGTCCTGACTTTC	CMRLSRANVLTF
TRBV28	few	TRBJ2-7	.	TGTGCCAGCAGTTTTAGGTGGGAGAGCTCCTACGAGCAGTACTTC	CASSFRWESSYEQYF
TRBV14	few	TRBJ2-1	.	TGTGCCAGCAGCCAAGACTGGGTTCGAGCCGATGAGCAGTTCTTC	CASSQDWVRADEQFF
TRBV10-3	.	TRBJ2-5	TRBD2	TGTGCCATCAGTGAGCGGGAGGCAGAGACCCAGTACTTC	CAISEREAETQYF
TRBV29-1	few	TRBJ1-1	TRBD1	TGCAGCGTTGACGGACAGGAGGAGATTCAAGCTTTCTTT	CSVDGQEEIQAFF
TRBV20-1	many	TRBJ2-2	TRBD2	TGCAGTGCTAGAGCCCATGGACTAGCGGGAGGAGGAAACACCGGGGAGCTGTTTTTT	CSARAHGLAGGGNTGELFF
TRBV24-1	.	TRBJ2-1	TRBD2	TGTGCCACCAGTGATGCGCCCGGGACTAGAGATGAGCAGTTCTTC	CATSDAPGTRDEQFF
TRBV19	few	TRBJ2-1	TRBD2	TGTGCCAGTAGTATAGAGGGACTAGCGGGGACCGCGTACAATGAGCAGTTCTTC	CASSIEGLAGTAYNEQFF
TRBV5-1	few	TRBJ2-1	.	TGCGCCAGCAGCTTGACTGGAGGGTCCTACAATGAGCAGTTCTTC	CASSLTGGSYNEQFF
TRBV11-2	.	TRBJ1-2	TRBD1	TGTGCCAGCAGCTCTCTCCGGGACAGGGAAGGCGGCTACACCTTC	CASSSLRDREGGYTF
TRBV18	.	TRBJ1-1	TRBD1	TGTGCCAGCTCACCTTCCACAGGGGTTAGTGAAGCTTTCTTT	CASSPSTGVSEAFF
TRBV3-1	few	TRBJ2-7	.	TGTGCCAGCAGCATTTCCTACGAGCAGTACTTC	CASSISYEQYF
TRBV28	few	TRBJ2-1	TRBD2	TGTGCCAGCAGTTTCATCCTAGCGGGGAGTAGCTCCTACAATGAGCAGTTCTTC	CASSFILAGSSSYNEQFF
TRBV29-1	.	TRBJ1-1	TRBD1	TGCAGCGTTGGACAGGGGGAAACTGAAGCTTTCTTT	CSVGQGETEAFF
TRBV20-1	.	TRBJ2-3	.	TGCCTCCTTGTCGGGCTCAACACAGATACGCAGTATTTT	CLLVGLNTDTQYF
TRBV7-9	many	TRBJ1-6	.	TGTGCCAGCAGCTTAGTGACAAATTCACCCCTCCACTTT	CASSLVTNSPLHF
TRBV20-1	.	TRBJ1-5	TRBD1	TGCAGTGCTACCGGATACAGGGGGAAGGCATATCAGCCCCAGCATTTT	CSATGYRGKAYQPQHF
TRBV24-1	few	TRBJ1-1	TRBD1	TGTGCCACCAGTGACATTTTCGACAGGGGAGGAGCTTTCTTT	CATSDIFDRGGAFF
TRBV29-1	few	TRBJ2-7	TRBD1	TGCAGCGTCCTCCGGGACAGGGTTGTTGGGGAGCAGTACTTC	CSVLRDRVVGEQYF
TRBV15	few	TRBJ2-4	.	TGTGCCACCAGCAGAGAGATCCAGAGGGCCAAAAACATTCAGTACTTC	CATSREIQRAKNIQYF
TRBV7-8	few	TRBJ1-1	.	TGTGCCAGCAGCTTAGCTACAGGGCCTTCCCTGAACACTGAAGCTTTCTTT	CASSLATGPSLNTEAFF
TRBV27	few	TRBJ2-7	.	TGTGCCAGCCTTTGGAAGGGGGGAGGGCCTTTTTCCGAGCAGTACTTC	CASLWKGGGPFSEQYF
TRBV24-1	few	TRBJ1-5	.	TGTGCCACCACGTCAGGGAGCAATCAGCCCCAGCATTTT	CATTSGSNQPQHF
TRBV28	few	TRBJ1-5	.	TGTGCCAGCATGAGGGGTTCGGGCAATCAGCCCCAGCATTTT	CASMRGSGNQPQHF
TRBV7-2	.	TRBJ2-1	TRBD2	TGTGCCAGCAGCTTAAGTAGCGGGAGAGGCGATGAGCAGTTCTTC	CASSLSSGRGDEQFF
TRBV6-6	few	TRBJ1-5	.	TGTGCCAGCAGTGGTCAGGGGAGAAGTCAGCCCCAGCATTTT	CASSGQGRSQPQHF
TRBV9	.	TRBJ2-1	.	TGTGCCAGCAGCGTAGTTGGGCAAGCGCAGTTCTTC	CASSVVGQAQFF
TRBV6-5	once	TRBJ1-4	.	TGTGCAAGCAGTTCAGACCTGGGAAAACTGTTTTTT	CASSSDLGKLFF
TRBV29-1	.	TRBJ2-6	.	TGCAGCGTCTGGACAGATTTCTTCTCCACTGGGGCCAACGTCCTGACTTTC	CSVWTDFFSTGANVLTF
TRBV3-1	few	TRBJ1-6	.	TGTGCCAGCAGCCAAGTTTTAGGACTCAATAATTCACCCCTCCACTTT	CASSQVLGLNNSPLHF
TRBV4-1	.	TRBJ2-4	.	TGCGCCAGCAGCCAAGATCCGGGACTTTCCATTCAGTACTTC	CASSQDPGLSIQYF
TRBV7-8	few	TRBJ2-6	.	TGTGCCAGCAGCTTAGTCGGATACTCTGGGGCCAACGTCCTGACTTTC	CASSLVGYSGANVLTF
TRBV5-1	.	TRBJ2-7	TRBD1	TGCGCCAGCAGCGTGGACAGGGGAGAAGCCTACGAGCAGTACTTC	CASSVDRGEAYEQYF
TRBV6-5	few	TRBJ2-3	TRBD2	TGTGCCAGCAGTTACTCACTAGCGGGCCCCACAGATACGCAGTATTTT	CASSYSLAGPTDTQYF
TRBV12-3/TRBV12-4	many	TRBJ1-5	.	TGTGCCAGCAGGGAATCTGGCAATCAGCCCCAGCATTTT	CASRESGNQPQHF
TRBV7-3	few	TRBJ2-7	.	TGTGCCAGCAGCTCGCGTATTGGAGGCGAGCAGTACTTC	CASSSRIGGEQYF
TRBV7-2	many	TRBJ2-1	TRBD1	TGTGCCAGCAGCTTAATGGGGACAGGGGGTTATGAGCAGTTCTTC	CASSLMGTGGYEQFF
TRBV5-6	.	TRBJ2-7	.	TGTGCCAGCAGCTTGCCCTCCTCTGAGCAGTACTTC	CASSLPSSEQYF
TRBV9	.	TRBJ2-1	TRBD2	TGTGCCAGCAGCGTAGAAGCGGGAGTGTCAAATGAGCAGTTCTTC	CASSVEAGVSNEQFF
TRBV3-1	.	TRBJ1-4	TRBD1	TGTGCCAGCAGCCAAGATGGACAGGGGGCCCCCAATGAAAAACTGTTTTTT	CASSQDGQGAPNEKLFF
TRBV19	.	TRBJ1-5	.	TGTGCCAGTAGTCCCCAAAAGGTAGTGTATAGCAATCAGCCCCAGCATTTT	CASSPQKVVYSNQPQHF
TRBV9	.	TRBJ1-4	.	TGTGCCAGCAAAGGGGACGGACCTAATGAAAAACTGTTTTTT	CASKGDGPNEKLFF
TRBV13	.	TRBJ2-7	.	TGTGCCAGCAGCCCGACAGGTCACGAGCAGTACTTC	CASSPTGHEQYF
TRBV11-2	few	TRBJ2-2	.	TGTGCCAGCAGCGAGGACGGAAAGGCGACCGGGGAGCTGTTTTTT	CASSEDGKATGELFF